These T cell receptor beta chains were read from a single sample in a study of shared clonotypes between healthy human individuals. Assay used: immunoSEQ multiplex PCR; TCRdb lists only in-frame clones, some missing. The profile shows 2 million to 2.5 million clones, 90% to 96% of them singletons. The sequencing sample was made of naive CD4+ T cells sorted from blood. The receptors stem from a young man in good health. The CDR3 runs from the conserved cysteine through the conserved F or W. Not every row has a clone size; where given, it reads once, few, many or a size class.

abundance	j_gene	len	v_gene	CDR3aa
-	TRBJ2-5	13	TRBV10-3	CAHGTGVQETQYF
-	TRBJ2-7	15	TRBV6-6	CASRATGQSSYEQYF
once	TRBJ1-5	13	TRBV6-1	CASSTSENQPQHF
-	TRBJ2-1	15	TRBV10-3	CAISLDRGAHNEQFF
-	TRBJ1-3	15	TRBV6-1	CASSRGPAQGNTIYF
-	TRBJ2-1	18	TRBV9	CASSVALTSRGSYNEQFF
-	TRBJ1-1	15	TRBV5-5	CASSIRQGAGTEAFF
-	TRBJ2-1	13	TRBV11-2	CASSLGIGNEQFF
-	TRBJ2-7	13	TRBV6-1	CAHKGMGSYEQYF
-	TRBJ2-7	15	TRBV18	CASSPPEQGRYEQYF